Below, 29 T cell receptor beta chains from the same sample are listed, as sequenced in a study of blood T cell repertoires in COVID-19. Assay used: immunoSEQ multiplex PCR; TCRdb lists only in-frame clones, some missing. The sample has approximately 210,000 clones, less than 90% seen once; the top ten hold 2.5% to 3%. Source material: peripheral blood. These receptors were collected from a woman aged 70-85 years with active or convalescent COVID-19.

The CDR3 DNA follows: TGTGCCAGCACTGGGGGGTTAGGGCAGTACTTC. It yields the protein CASTGGLGQYF. The gene calls are TRBV6-4 and TRBJ2-7; D is perhaps TRBD2 (6 bases). Germline assignment: CDR1 MRHNA and CDR2 SNTAGT. The CDR3 length is 11 residues. Trimming stripped 7 bases from V and 9 bases from J, with 13 bases between.

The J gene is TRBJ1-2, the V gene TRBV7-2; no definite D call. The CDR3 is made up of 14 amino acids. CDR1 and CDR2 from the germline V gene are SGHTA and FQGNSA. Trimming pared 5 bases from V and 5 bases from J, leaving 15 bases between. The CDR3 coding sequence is TGTGCCAGCAGCCCAGCGGTCCGAGGGTATGGCTACACCTTC. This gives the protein CASSPAVRGYGYTF.

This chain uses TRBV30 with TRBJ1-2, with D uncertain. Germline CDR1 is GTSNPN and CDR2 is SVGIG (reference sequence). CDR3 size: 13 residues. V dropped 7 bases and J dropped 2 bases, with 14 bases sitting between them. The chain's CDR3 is CALNVRENYGYTF. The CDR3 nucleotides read TGTGCCTTAAATGTAAGAGAGAACTATGGCTACACCTTC.

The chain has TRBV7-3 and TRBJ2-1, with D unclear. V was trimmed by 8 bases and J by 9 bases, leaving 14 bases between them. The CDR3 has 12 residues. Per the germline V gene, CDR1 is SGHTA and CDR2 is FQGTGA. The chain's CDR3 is CASSNSPSEQFF. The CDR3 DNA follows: TGTGCCAGCTCAAACAGCCCGAGTGAGCAGTTCTTC.

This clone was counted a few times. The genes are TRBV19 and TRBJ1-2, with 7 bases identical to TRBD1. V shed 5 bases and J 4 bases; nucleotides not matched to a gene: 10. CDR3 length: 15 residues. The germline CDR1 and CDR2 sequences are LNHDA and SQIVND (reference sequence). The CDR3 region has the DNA TGTGCCAGTAGTCAGCGACAGGGACTAGGCTATGGCTACACCTTC. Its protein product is CASSQRQGLGYGYTF.

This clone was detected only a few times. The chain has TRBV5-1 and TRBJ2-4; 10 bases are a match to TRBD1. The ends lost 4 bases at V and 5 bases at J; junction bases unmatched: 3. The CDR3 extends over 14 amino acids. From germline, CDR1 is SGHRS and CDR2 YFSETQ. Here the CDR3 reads CASSPTGGENIQYF. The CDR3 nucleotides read TGCGCCAGCAGCCCGACAGGGGGCGAAAACATTCAGTACTTC.

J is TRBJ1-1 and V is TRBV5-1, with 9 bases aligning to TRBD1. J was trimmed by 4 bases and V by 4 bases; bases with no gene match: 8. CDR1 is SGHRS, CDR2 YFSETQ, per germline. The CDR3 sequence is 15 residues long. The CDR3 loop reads CASSVQQGAGTEAFF. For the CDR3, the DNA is TGCGCCAGCAGCGTGCAACAGGGGGCGGGCACTGAAGCTTTCTTT.

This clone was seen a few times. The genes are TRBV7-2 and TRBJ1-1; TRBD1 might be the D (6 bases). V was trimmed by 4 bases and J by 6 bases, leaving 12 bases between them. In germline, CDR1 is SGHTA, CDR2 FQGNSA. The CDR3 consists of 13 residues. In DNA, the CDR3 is TGTGCCAGCAGCTCACAACAGGGATCTGAAGCTTTCTTT. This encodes CASSSQQGSEAFF.

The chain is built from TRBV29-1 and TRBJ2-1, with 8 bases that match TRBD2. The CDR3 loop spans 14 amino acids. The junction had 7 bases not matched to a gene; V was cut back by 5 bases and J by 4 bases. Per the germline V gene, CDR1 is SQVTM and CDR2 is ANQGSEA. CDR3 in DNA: TGCAGCGTTCATACTAGCGGTGCTTACAATGAGCAGTTCTTC. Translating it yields CSVHTSGAYNEQFF.

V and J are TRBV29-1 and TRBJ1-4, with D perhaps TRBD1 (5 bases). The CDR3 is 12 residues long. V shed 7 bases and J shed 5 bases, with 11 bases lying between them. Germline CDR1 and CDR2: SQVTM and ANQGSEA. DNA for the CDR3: TGCAGCGGTCAGGGCTCCAATGAAAAACTGTTTTTT. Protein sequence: CSGQGSNEKLFF.

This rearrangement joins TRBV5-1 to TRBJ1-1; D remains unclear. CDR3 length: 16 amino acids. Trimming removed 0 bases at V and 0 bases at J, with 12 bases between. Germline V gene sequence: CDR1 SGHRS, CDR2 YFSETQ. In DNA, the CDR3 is TGCGCCAGCAGCTTGGGACCGGGGTCCTTGAACACTGAAGCTTTCTTT. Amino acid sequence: CASSLGPGSLNTEAFF.

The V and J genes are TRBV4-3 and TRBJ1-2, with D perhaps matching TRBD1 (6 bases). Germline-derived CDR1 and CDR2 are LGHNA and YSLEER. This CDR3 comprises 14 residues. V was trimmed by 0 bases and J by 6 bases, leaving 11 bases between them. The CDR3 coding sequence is TGCGCCAGCAGCCAAGAGGGGGCGCCGGATGGCTACACCTTC. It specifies CASSQEGAPDGYTF.

The CDR3 DNA reads as TGTGCCAGCAGTGAAGGCGGCGGGGGAGAGACCCAGTACTTC. It encodes CASSEGGGGETQYF. The chain employs TRBV2 and TRBJ2-5, with 7 bases that match TRBD2. J gave up 4 bases and V 1 base, and 3 bases lay outside the gene matches. CDR3 length: 14 residues. Germline-derived CDR1 and CDR2 are SNHLY and FYNNEI.

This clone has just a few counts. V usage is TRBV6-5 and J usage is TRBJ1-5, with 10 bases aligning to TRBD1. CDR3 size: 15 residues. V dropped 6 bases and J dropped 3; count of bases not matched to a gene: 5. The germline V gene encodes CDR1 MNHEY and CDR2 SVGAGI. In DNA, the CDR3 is TGTGCCAGCAGCCGGACAGGGGGTTCCAATCAGCCCCAGCATTTT. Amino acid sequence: CASSRTGGSNQPQHF.

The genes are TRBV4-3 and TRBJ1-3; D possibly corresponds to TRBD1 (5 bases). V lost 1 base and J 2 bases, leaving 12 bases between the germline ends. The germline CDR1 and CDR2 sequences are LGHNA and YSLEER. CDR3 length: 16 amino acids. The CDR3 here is CASSQAAGRAGNTIYF. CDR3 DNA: TGCGCCAGCAGCCAAGCGGCAGGGCGCGCTGGAAACACCATATATTTT.

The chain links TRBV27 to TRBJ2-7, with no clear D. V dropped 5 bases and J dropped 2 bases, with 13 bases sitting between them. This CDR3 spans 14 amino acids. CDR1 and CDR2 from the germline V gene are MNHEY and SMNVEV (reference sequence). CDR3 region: CASSSPRLTYEQYF. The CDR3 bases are TGTGCCAGCAGTAGTCCGCGGCTGACCTACGAGCAGTACTTC.

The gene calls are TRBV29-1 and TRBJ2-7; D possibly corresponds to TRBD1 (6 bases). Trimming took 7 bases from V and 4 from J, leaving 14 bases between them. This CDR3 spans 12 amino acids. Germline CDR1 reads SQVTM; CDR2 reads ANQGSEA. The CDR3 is CSAGATSYEQYF. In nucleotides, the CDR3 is TGCAGCGCAGGGGCGACTTCTTACGAGCAGTACTTC.

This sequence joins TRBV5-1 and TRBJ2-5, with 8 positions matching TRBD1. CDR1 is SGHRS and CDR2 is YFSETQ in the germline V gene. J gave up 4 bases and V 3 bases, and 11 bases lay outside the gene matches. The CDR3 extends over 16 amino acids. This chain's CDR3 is CASSSGRGQGGETQYF. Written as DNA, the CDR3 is TGCGCCAGCAGCTCTGGCAGGGGGCAAGGGGGAGAGACCCAGTACTTC. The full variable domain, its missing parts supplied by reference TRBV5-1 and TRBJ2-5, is KAGVTQTPRYLIKTRGQQVTLSCSPISGHRSVSWYQQTPGQGLQFLFEYFSETQRNKGNFPGRFSGRQFSNSRSEMNVSTLELGDSALYLCASSSGRGQGGETQYFGPGTRLLVL.

The CDR3 sequence is CASSESLSGGAFF. DNA of the CDR3: TGTGCCAGCAGTGAAAGTTTGTCCGGGGGAGCTTTCTTT. The chain employs TRBV2 and TRBJ1-1, with D possibly TRBD1 on 5 matching bases. Trimming left V 2 bases short and J 10 bases short, with 14 bases between. The CDR3 runs 13 residues. CDR1 and CDR2 from the germline V gene are SNHLY and FYNNEI.

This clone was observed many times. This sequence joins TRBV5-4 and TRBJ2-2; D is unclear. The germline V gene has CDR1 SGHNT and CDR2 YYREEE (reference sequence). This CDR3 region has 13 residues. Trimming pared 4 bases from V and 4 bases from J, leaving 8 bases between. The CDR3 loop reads CASSPDFTGELFF. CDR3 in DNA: TGTGCCAGCAGCCCTGACTTCACCGGGGAGCTGTTTTTT.

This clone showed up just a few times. For the CDR3, the DNA is TGCGCCAGCAGCCAAGGGGTGACCGGGACTAGCCCCACAGATACGCAGTATTTT. Translated, it gives CASSQGVTGTSPTDTQYF. The V gene is TRBV4-3, the J gene TRBJ2-3; 9 bases are shared with TRBD2. Trimming removed 1 base from V and 2 bases from J; junction bases left unmatched: 10. The CDR3 is 18 residues long. The germline gives CDR1 LGHNA, CDR2 YSLEER.

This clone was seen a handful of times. The CDR3, as DNA: TGTGCCAGCAGGCGACTAGAAGACTACGAGCAGTACTTC. This translates into CASRRLEDYEQYF. This chain joins TRBV6-1 and TRBJ2-7; maybe TRBD2 (6 bases). The CDR3 has 13 amino acids. Trimming left V 6 bases short and J 3 bases short, with 12 bases between. In germline, CDR1 is MNHNS, CDR2 SASEGT.

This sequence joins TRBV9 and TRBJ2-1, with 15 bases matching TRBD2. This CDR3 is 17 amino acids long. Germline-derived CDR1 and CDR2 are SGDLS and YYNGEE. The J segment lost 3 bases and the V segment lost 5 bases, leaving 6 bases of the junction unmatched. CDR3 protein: CASSGTSGGTLYNEQFF. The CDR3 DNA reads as TGTGCCAGCAGTGGGACTAGCGGGGGGACCCTCTACAATGAGCAGTTCTTC.

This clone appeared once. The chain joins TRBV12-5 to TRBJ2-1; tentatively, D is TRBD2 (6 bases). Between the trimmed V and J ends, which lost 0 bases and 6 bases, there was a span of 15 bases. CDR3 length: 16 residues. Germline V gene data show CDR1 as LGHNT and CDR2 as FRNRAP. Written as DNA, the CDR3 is TGTGCTAGTGGTTTGGTACTCGGGAGAGAGCCCAATGAGCAGTTCTTC. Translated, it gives CASGLVLGREPNEQFF. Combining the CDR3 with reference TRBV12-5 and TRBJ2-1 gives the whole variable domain DARVTQTPRHKVTEMGQEVTMRCQPILGHNTVFWYRQTMMQGLELLAYFRNRAPLDDSGMPKDRFSAEMPDATLATLKIQPSEPRDSAVYFCASGLVLGREPNEQFFGPGTRLTVL.

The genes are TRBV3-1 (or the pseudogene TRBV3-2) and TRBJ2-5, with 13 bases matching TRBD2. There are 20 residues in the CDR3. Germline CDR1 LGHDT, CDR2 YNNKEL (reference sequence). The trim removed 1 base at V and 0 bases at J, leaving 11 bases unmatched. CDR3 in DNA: TGTGCCAGCAGCCAAGCCTACGGGACTAGCGGGGCGATCTACCAAGAGACCCAGTACTTC. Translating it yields CASSQAYGTSGAIYQETQYF.

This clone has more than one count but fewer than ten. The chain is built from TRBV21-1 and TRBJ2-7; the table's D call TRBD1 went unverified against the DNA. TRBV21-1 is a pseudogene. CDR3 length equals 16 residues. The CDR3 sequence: CASSRGVDRSRGEQYF. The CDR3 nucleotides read TGTGCCAGCAGCAGGGGGGTGGACAGGTCGAGAGGCGAGCAGTACTTC.

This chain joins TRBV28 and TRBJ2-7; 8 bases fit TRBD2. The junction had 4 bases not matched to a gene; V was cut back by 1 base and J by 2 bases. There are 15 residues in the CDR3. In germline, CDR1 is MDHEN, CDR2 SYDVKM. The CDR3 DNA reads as TGTGCCAGCAGTTTATCGACTAGCGCAACCTACGAGCAGTACTTC. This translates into CASSLSTSATYEQYF.

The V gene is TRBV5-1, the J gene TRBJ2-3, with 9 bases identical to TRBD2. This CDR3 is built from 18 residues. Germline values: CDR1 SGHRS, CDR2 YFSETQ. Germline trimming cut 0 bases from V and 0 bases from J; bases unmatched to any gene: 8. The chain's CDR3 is CASSLVIAGDPSTDTQYF. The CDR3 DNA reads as TGCGCCAGCAGCTTGGTGATAGCGGGGGACCCTAGCACAGATACGCAGTATTTT.

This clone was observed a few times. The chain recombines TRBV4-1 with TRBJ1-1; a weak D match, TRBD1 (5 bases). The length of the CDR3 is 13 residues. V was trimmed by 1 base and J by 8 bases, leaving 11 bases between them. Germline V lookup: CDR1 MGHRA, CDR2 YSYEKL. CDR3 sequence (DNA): TGCGCCAGCAGCCAAGGAGGGACTAACGAAGCTTTCTTT. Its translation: CASSQGGTNEAFF.